This TCR beta chain was recovered during a study of blood T cells in healthy people across ages. Study-wide results and limits: There was no known CMV status for donors, so expanded clonotype changes were possibly confounded.

It was with a sample-barcoded 5' primer and a J-beta primer mix that a second PCR of roughly 7 to 12 cycles was run. TCRdb passed the 5' RACE reads through MiXCR, listing each CDR3 protein once. The data contain over 1,200,000 distinct CDR3 sequences, approximately 59% of them seen just once; the ten biggest clones take up over 6.5%. The CDR3 totals 15 residues. Looked up from germline, CDR1 is DFQATT and CDR2 is SNEGSKA (reference sequence). V was shortened by 6 bases and J by 6 bases, with 22 bases between the two germline ends. Details on this clonotype: Its antigen is as yet unknown.

This receptor was identified in a man between 18 and 29 years old in good health. The sample taken for sequencing was blood. The chain uses TRBV20-1 and TRBJ2-3; D perhaps matches TRBD2 (5 bases). CDR3 coding DNA: TGCAGTGCCACAAGTCCTCCCTGGGGAGCGGATACGCAGTATTTT. This encodes CSATSPPWGADTQYF.